This T cell receptor (beta chain) emerged from a study of siplizumab effects on memory and regulatory T cells. Study findings and constraints: An assignable naive or memory phenotype was lacking in roughly 75-96% of proliferating CD4+ or CD8+ clones.

A single count supports this clone. As yet, its antigen is unknown. In germline, CDR1 is SEHNR, CDR2 FQNEAQ (reference sequence). Trimming shortened V by 4 bases and J by 1 base, and 11 bases separated the two germline ends. This CDR3 has 15 residues. Sequencing used immunoSEQ multiplex PCR; TCRdb keeps in-frame clones, though not all of them. Among roughly 75,000 clones listed, approximately 93% were seen once. The sequencing input was CD8+ T cells sorted from blood. This TCR was sampled from a human donor in good health. This chain links TRBV7-9 with TRBJ1-5; tentative D call: TRBD1 (5 bases). The CDR3 bases are TGTGCCAGCAGCTCCCCGGGGACCAGCAATCAGCCCCAGCATTTT. It yields the protein CASSSPGTSNQPQHF.